This record concerns one T cell receptor (beta chain) sequence. Every PCR was spiked with synthetic TCR analog templates. This table comes from immunoSEQ multiplex PCR, and its TCRdb copy is limited to in-frame clones, with some not included. The sample lists about 72,000 clones, approximately 87% occurring once. These data are taken from a study of PD-L1 blockade in urothelial cancer. CDR3 length: 14 amino acids. The germline V gene encodes CDR1 SEHNR and CDR2 FQNEAQ (reference sequence). The germline V and J ends were trimmed by 5 bases and 6 bases, with 13 bases remaining between them. Specified time point: pretreatment peripheral blood.

The sequence came from a man in his 70s with urothelial cancer. The J gene is TRBJ2-2, the V gene TRBV7-9; D might be TRBD1 (5 bases). Sequencing was performed on PBMCs, taken around atezolizumab (anti-PD-L1) treatment. CDR3 in amino acids: CASSPRRQSGELFF. In DNA form, the CDR3 reads TGTGCCAGCAGCCCCCGCCGACAGTCCGGGGAGCTGTTTTTT. Filled out from reference TRBV7-9 and TRBJ2-2, the complete variable domain reads DTGVSQNPRHKITKRGQNVTFRCDPISEHNRLYWYRQTLGQGPEFLTYFQNEAQLEKSRLLSDRFSAERPKGSFSTLEIQRTEQGDSAMYLCASSPRRQSGELFFGEGSRLTVL.